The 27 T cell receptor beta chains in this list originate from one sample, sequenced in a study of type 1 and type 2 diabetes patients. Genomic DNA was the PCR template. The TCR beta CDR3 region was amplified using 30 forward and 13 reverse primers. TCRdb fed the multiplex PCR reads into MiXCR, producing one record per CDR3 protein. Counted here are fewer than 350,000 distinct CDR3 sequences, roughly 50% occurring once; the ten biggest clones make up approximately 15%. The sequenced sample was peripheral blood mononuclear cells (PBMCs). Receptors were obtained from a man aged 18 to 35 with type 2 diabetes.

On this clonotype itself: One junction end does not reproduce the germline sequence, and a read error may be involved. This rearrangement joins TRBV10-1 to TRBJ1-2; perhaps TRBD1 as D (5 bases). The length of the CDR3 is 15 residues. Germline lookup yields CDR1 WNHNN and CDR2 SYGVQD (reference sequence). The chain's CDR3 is CAISYSRGVNYGYTF. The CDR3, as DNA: TGTGCCATCAGTTACTCGAGAGGGGTAAACTATGGCTACACCTTC.

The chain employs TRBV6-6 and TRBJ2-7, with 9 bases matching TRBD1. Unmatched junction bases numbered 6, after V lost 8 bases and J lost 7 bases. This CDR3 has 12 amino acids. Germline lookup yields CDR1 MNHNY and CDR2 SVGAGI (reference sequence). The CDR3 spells CASGQGPREQYF. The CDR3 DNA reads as TGTGCCAGCGGACAGGGGCCCAGGGAGCAGTACTTC.

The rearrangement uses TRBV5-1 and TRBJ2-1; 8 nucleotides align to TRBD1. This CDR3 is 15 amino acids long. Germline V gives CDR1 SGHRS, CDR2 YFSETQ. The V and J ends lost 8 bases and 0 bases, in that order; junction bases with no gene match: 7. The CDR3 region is CASGSGTGSYNEQFF. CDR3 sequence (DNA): TGCGCCAGTGGGTCCGGGACAGGCTCCTACAATGAGCAGTTCTTC.

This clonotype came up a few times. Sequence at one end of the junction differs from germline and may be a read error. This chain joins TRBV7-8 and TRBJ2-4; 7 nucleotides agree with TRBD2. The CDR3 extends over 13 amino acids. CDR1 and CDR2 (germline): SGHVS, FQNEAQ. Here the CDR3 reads CASSTSSLSGPNF. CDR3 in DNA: TGTGCCAGCAGCACCTCCTCTCTTAGCGGGCCGAACTTC. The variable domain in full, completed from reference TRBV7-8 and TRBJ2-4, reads GAGVSQSPRYKVAKRGQDVALRCDPISGHVSLFWYQQALGQGPEFLTYFQNEAQLDKSGLPSDRFFAERPEGSVSTLKIQRTQQEDSAVYLCASSTSSLSGPNFGAGTRLSVL.

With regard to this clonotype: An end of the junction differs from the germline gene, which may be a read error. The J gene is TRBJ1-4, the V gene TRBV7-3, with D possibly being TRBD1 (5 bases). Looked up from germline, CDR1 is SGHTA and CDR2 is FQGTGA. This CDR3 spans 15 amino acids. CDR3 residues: CASSEAGATNERLFF. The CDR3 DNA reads TGTGCCAGCAGCGAAGCTGGGGCAACTAATGAAAGACTGTTTTTT.

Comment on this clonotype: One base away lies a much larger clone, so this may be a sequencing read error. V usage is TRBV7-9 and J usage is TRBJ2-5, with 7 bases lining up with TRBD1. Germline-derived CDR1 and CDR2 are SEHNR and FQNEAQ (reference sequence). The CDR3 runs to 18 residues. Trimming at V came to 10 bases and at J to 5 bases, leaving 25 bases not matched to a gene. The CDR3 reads CANSLTARQGSFAETQYF. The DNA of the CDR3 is TGTGCCAACAGTCTTACGGCGAGACAGGGTTCGTTTGCGGAGACCCAGTACTTC.

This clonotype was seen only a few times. As DNA, the CDR3 is TGTGCCACCATGTCGACAGGGGCTGGGGCCAACGTCCTGACTTTC. It translates to CATMSTGAGANVLTF. The gene calls are TRBV24-1 and TRBJ2-6; 8 bases line up with TRBD1. The V gene end was trimmed by 8 bases and the J gene end by 2 bases; junction bases not matched to a gene: 4. Per germline, CDR1 KGHDR and CDR2 SFDVKD. The CDR3 has 15 residues.

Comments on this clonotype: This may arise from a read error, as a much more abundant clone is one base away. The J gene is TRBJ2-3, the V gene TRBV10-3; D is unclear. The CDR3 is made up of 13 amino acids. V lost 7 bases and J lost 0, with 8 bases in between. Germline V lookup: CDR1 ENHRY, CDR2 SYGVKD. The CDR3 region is CAINDGSTDTQYF. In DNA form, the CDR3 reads TGTGCCATCAATGATGGTAGCACAGATACGCAGTATTTT.

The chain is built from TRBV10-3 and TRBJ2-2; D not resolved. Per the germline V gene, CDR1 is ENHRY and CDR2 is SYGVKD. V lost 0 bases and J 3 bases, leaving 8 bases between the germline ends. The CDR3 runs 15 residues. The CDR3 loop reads CAISESQGYTGELFF. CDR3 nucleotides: TGTGCCATCAGTGAGTCTCAAGGCTACACCGGGGAGCTGTTTTTT.

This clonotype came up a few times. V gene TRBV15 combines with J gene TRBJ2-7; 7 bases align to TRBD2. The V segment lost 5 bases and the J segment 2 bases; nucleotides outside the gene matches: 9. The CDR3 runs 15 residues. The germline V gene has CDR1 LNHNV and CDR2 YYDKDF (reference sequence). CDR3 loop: CATSSGTTPPYEQYF. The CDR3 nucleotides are TGTGCCACCAGCTCGGGGACTACCCCTCCCTACGAGCAGTACTTC.

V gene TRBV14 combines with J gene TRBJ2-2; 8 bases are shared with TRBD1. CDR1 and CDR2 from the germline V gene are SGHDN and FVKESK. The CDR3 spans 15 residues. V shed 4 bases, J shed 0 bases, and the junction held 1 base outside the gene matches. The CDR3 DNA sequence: TGTGCCAGCAGCCCGGACAGGGCGAACACCGGGGAGCTGTTTTTT. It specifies CASSPDRANTGELFF. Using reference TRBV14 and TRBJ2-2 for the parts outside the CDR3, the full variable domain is EAGVTQFPSHSVIEKGQTVTLRCDPISGHDNLYWYRRVMGKEIKFLLHFVKESKQDESGMPNNRFLAERTGGTYSTLKVQPAELEDSGVYFCASSPDRANTGELFFGEGSRLTVL.

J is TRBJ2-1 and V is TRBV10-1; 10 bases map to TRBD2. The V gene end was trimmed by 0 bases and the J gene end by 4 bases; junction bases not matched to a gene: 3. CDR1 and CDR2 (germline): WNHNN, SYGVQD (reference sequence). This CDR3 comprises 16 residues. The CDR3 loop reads CASSESSGGKYNEQFF. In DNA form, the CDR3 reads TGCGCCAGCAGTGAGTCTAGCGGGGGGAAATACAATGAGCAGTTCTTC.

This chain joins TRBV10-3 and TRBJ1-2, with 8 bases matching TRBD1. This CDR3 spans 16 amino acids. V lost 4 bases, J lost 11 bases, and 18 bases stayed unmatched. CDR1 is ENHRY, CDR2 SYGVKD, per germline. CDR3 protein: CAISGGQGHLESRYTF. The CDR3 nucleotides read TGTGCCATCAGTGGAGGACAGGGCCACCTCGAATCTAGGTACACCTTC.

CDR3 sequence: CASSLNRGVEQYF. The CDR3 DNA is TGTGCCAGCAGTTTAAACCGGGGGGTCGAGCAGTACTTC. The J gene is TRBJ2-7, the V gene TRBV13; 7 bases line up with TRBD2. Germline assignment: CDR1 PRHDT and CDR2 FYEKMQ (reference sequence). V shed 6 bases, J shed 6 bases, and the junction held 8 bases outside the gene matches. This CDR3 region has 13 residues.

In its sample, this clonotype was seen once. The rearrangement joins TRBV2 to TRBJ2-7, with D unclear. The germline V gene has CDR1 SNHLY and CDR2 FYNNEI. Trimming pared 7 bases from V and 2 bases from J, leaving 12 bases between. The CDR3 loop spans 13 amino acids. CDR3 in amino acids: CASKEDGPYEQYF. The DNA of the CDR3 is TGTGCCAGCAAAGAGGACGGACCCTACGAGCAGTACTTC.

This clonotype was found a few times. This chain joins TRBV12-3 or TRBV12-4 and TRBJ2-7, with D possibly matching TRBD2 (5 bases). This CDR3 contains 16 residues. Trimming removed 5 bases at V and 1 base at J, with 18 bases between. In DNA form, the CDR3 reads TGTGCCAGCAGTGGATCGGACTTCTCCTATTCCTACGAGCAGTACTTC. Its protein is CASSGSDFSYSYEQYF.

The CDR3 reads CASSYAGQRGEQYF. The CDR3 DNA sequence: TGTGCCAGCAGTTACGCAGGACAGCGCGGCGAGCAGTACTTC. The rearrangement links TRBV6-6 to TRBJ2-7; a possible D gene is TRBD1 (6 bases). Germline loops: CDR1 MNHNY, CDR2 SVGAGI (reference sequence). The CDR3 is 14 amino acids. V was pared by 2 bases and J by 6 bases, with 14 bases between.

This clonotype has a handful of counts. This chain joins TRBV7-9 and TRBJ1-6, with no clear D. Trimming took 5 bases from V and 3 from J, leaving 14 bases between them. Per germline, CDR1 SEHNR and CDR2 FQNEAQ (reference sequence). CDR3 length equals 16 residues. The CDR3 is CASSLGPVDYNSPLHF. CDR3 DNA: TGTGCCAGCAGCCTCGGTCCGGTGGACTATAATTCACCCCTCCACTTT.

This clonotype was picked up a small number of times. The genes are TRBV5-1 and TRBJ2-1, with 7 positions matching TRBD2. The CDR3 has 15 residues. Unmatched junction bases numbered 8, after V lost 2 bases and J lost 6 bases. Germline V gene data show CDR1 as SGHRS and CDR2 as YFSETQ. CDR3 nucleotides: TGCGCCAGCAGCTTCAGCGGGACTACCTTCAATGAGCAGTTCTTC. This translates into CASSFSGTTFNEQFF.

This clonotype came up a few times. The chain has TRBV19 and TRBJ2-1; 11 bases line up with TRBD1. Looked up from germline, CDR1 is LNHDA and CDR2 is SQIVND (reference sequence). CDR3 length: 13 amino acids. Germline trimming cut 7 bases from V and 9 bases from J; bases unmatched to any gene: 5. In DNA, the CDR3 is TGTGCCAGTACCGGACAGGGGGCGTCTGAGCAGTTCTTC. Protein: CASTGQGASEQFF. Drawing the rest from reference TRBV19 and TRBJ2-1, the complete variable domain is DGGITQSPKYLFRKEGQNVTLSCEQNLNHDAMYWYRQDPGQGLRLIYYSQIVNDFQKGDIAEGYSVSREKKESFPLTVTSAQKNPTAFYLCASTGQGASEQFFGPGTRLTVL.

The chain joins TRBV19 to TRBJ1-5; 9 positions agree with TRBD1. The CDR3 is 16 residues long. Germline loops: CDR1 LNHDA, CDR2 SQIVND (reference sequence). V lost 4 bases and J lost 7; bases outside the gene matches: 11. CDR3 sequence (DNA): TGTGCCAGTAGTACCTTTTTCGGGGGACAGGGACAGCCCCAGCATTTT. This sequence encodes CASSTFFGGQGQPQHF.

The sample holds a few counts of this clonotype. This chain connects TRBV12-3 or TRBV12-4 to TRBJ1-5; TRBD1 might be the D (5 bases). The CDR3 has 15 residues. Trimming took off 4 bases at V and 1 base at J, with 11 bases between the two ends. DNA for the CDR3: TGTGCCAGCAGTTCTTCCCGACAGAGCAATCAGCCCCAGCATTTT. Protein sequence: CASSSSRQSNQPQHF.

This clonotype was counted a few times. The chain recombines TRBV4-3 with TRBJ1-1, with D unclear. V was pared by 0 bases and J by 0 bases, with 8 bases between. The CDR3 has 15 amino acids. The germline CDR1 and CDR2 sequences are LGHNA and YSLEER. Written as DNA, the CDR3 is TGCGCCAGCAGCCAAGATCAGCACATGAACACTGAAGCTTTCTTT. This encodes CASSQDQHMNTEAFF.

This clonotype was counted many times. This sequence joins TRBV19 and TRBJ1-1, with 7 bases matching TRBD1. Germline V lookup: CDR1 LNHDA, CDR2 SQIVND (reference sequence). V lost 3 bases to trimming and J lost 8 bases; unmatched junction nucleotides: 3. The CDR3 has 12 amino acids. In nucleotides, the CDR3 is TGTGCCAGTAGTATCGGGGGACAGGAAGCTTTCTTT. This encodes CASSIGGQEAFF.

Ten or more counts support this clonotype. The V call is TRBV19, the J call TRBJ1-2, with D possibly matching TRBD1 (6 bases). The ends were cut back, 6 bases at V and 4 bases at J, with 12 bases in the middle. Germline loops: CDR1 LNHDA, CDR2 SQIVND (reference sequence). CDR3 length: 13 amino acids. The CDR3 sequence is CASRRQDSYGYTF. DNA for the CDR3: TGTGCCAGTAGGAGACAGGACAGCTATGGCTACACCTTC.

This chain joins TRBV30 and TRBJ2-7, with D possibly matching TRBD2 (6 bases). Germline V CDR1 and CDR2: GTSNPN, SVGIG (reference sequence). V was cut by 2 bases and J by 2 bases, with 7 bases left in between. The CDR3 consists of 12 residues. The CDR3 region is CAWSRGTYEQYF. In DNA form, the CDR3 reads TGTGCCTGGAGTCGGGGGACCTACGAGCAGTACTTC.

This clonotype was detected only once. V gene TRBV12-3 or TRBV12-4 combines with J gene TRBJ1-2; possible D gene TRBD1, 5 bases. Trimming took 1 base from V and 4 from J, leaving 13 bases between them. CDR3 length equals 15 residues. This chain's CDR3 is CASSLGGPISYGYTF. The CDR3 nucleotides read TGTGCCAGCAGTTTAGGGGGCCCAATCAGCTATGGCTACACCTTC.